What follows are 14 T cell receptor beta chains derived from one specimen sequenced in a study of blood T cell repertoires in COVID-19. The method was immunoSEQ multiplex PCR; TCRdb's version includes in-frame clones alone and lacks a portion of them. This table has 20,000 to 25,000 clones, about 90% appearing once. Sequencing was done on a sample of peripheral blood. These receptors were collected from a man aged 70 or older with acute or convalescent COVID-19.

V is TRBV9 and J is TRBJ1-3, with 7 bases aligning to TRBD1. The V gene's germline CDR1 is SGDLS and CDR2 YYNGEE. The CDR3 spans 15 residues. V was clipped by 4 bases and J by 4 bases; unmatched bases: 8. The CDR3 sequence: CASSTDRVGGNTIYF. The CDR3 bases are TGTGCCAGCAGCACAGACAGGGTAGGCGGAAACACCATATATTTT.

V is TRBV28 and J is TRBJ2-5; 10 bases match TRBD2. Germline assignment: CDR1 MDHEN and CDR2 SYDVKM. The length of the CDR3 is 16 residues. The V gene end was trimmed by 5 bases and the J gene end by 2 bases; junction bases not matched to a gene: 8. DNA of the CDR3: TGTGCCAGCAGTCTCCTAGCGGGGGCGACTCAAGAGACCCAGTACTTC. Translated: CASSLLAGATQETQYF.

This clone has only one observation. The chain joins TRBV18 to TRBJ2-2; D might be TRBD1 (6 bases). The V gene's germline CDR1 is KGHSH and CDR2 LQKENI. This CDR3 spans 17 amino acids. Trimming removed 1 base at V and 1 base at J, with 13 bases between. CDR3 nucleotides: TGTGCCAGCTCACCACGGGTGACAGGACTGAACACCGGGGAGCTGTTTTTT. This sequence encodes CASSPRVTGLNTGELFF.

This rearrangement joins TRBV21-1 to TRBJ2-2; TRBD2, the D gene given by the table, was not confirmed from the DNA. TRBV21-1 is a known pseudogene. This CDR3 has 19 amino acids. CDR3 residues: CASSKFVANIAGGQWGLFF. The CDR3 region has the DNA TGTGCCAGCAGCAAATTTGTAGCCAATATAGCGGGAGGCCAATGGGGGCTGTTTTTT.

The table lists this clone with a count of one. The chain uses TRBV5-1 and TRBJ1-2; 9 positions match TRBD1. CDR1 SGHRS and CDR2 YFSETQ come from the germline V gene. Trimming removed 3 bases from V and 4 bases from J; junction bases left unmatched: 7. The CDR3 has 15 residues. As DNA, the CDR3 is TGCGCCAGCAGCTGGTCAGGGACAGGGAGCTATGGCTACACCTTC. This encodes CASSWSGTGSYGYTF.

V is TRBV19 and J is TRBJ1-3; possibly TRBD1 for D (5 bases). The CDR3 consists of 16 residues. The germline gives CDR1 LNHDA, CDR2 SQIVND (reference sequence). The V end was cut by 7 bases, the J end by 2 bases, with 18 bases between. The CDR3 nucleotides are TGTGCCAGTACCGACCCCGGGGGGAAAACTGGAAACACCATATATTTT. As protein: CASTDPGGKTGNTIYF.

The J gene is TRBJ1-5, the V gene TRBV7-8, with 9 bases fitting TRBD1. Germline V gene sequence: CDR1 SGHVS, CDR2 FQNEAQ. The V and J ends lost 3 bases and 0 bases, in that order; junction bases with no gene match: 12. The CDR3 is made up of 19 amino acids. This CDR3 is CASSFTGTGSAFSNQPQHF. The DNA for the CDR3 is TGTGCCAGCAGCTTTACCGGGACAGGGTCCGCTTTTAGCAATCAGCCCCAGCATTTT.

J is TRBJ1-6 and V is TRBV10-2; TRBD1 might be the D (5 bases). The V end lost 7 bases, the J end lost 8 bases, and 12 bases lay between the germline ends. This CDR3 spans 13 amino acids. Germline V gene data show CDR1 as WSHSY and CDR2 as SAAADI. CDR3 in amino acids: CASNPGLDSPLHF. CDR3 DNA: TGCGCCAGCAATCCGGGACTCGATTCACCCCTCCACTTT.

The chain has TRBV27 and TRBJ2-6; D remains unclear. The V gene lost 3 bases and the J gene lost 0 bases, with 9 bases spanning the gap. The CDR3 is made up of 16 amino acids. Germline values: CDR1 MNHEY, CDR2 SMNVEV (reference sequence). This CDR3 reads CASSLIHSSGANVLTF. In DNA, the CDR3 is TGTGCCAGCAGTTTGATTCACAGCTCTGGGGCCAACGTCCTGACTTTC.

This chain links TRBV9 with TRBJ2-7; D possibly corresponds to TRBD2 (6 bases). V lost 1 base to trimming and J lost 6 bases, with 17 bases between them. The CDR3 totals 15 residues. Germline loops: CDR1 SGDLS, CDR2 YYNGEE. DNA for the CDR3: TGTGCCAGCAGCGTATCGGGCTTTTCTAGCGCCGAGCAGTACTTC. Amino acid sequence: CASSVSGFSSAEQYF.

The chain couples TRBV10-3 to TRBJ1-4, with D perhaps matching TRBD1 (6 bases). The V and J ends lost 8 bases and 8 bases respectively, with 18 bases between them. CDR1 and CDR2 from the germline V gene are ENHRY and SYGVKD. This CDR3 has 14 residues. DNA for the CDR3: TGTGCCATCCGAGGTGTGGGGCAGGGGGAAAAACTGTTTTTT. Translating it yields CAIRGVGQGEKLFF.

A remark on this clone: One end of the junction is discordant with germline, which a read error may explain. The chain has TRBV5-6 and TRBJ1-6; D is possibly TRBD1 (6 bases). The V gene's germline CDR1 is SGHDT and CDR2 YYEEEE. This CDR3 comprises 11 residues. The CDR3 loop reads CASSPRVRGRF. Written as DNA, the CDR3 is TGTGCCAGCAGCCCCCGGGTCAGGGGCCGATTT. Together with reference TRBV5-6 and TRBJ1-6, the CDR3 gives the full variable domain: DAGVTQSPTHLIKTRGQQVTLRCSPKSGHDTVSWYQQALGQGPQFIFQYYEEEERQRGNFPDRFSGHQFPNYSSELNVNALLLGDSALYLCASSPRVRGRFGNGTRLTVT.

This clone was counted a few times. This sequence joins TRBV9 and TRBJ1-3; D unclear. The CDR3 is made up of 15 amino acids. V lost 4 bases, J lost 2 bases, and 13 bases lay in between. Germline-derived CDR1 and CDR2 are SGDLS and YYNGEE. CDR3 nucleotides: TGTGCCAGCAGCCTCAGTGGTGTTGCTGGAAACACCATATATTTT. The encoded protein is CASSLSGVAGNTIYF.

The chain is built from TRBV6-2 or TRBV6-3 and TRBJ2-7; a possible D gene is TRBD2 (5 bases). The V end was cut by 0 bases, the J end by 2 bases, with 14 bases between. Germline CDR1 and CDR2: MNHEY and SVGEGT. The CDR3 consists of 16 residues. CDR3 DNA: TGTGCCAGCAGTTACTCAGGCATCCGGGAAACCTACGAGCAGTACTTC. Amino acids: CASSYSGIRETYEQYF.